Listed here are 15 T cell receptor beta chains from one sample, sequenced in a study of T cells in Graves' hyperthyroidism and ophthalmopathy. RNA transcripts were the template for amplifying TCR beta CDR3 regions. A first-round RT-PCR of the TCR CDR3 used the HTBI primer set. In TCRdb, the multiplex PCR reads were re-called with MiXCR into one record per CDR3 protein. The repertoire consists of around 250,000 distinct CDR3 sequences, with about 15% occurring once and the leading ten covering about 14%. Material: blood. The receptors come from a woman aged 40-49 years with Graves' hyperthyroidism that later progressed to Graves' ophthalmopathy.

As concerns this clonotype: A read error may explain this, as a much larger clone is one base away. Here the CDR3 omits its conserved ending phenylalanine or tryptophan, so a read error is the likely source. CDR3 in amino acids: CATSDRTGTDTQYL. CDR3 in DNA: TGTGCCACCAGTGATCGGACTGGCACAGATACGCAGTATCTT. The chain links TRBV24-1 to TRBJ2-3; the D gene is possibly TRBD2 (5 bases). Germline V CDR1 and CDR2: KGHDR, SFDVKD. The CDR3 has 14 residues. Trimming took 3 bases from V and 1 from J, leaving 7 bases between them.

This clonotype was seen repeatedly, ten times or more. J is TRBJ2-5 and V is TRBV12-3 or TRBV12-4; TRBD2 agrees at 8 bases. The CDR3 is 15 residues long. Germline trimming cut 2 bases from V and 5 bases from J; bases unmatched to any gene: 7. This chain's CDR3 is CASSLRAGGSETQYF. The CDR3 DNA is TGTGCCAGCAGTTTAAGGGCGGGAGGCTCGGAGACCCAGTACTTC.

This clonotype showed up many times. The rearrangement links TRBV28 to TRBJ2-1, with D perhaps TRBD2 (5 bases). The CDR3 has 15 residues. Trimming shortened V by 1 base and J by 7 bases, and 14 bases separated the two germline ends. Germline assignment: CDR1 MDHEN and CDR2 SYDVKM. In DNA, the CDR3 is TGTGCCAGCAGTTTATTGGGAGAGCCCTTGAATGAGCAGTTCTTC. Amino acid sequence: CASSLLGEPLNEQFF.

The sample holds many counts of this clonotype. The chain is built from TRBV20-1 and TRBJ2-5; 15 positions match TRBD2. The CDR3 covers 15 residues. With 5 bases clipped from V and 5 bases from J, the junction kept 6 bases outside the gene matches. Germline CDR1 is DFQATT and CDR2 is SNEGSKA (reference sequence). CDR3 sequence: CSAWTSGRAGETQYF. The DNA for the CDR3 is TGCAGTGCTTGGACTAGCGGGAGGGCAGGCGAGACCCAGTACTTC.

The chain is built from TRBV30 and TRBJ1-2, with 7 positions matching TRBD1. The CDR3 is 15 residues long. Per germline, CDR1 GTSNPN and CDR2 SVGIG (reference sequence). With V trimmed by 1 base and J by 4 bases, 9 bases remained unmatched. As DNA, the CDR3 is TGTGCCTGGAGTGGGATGGGACAGAGAAGCTATGGCTACACCTTC. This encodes CAWSGMGQRSYGYTF.

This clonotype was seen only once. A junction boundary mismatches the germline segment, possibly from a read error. The CDR3 loop is CPSSEGLTGTSSEQFF. CDR3 sequence (DNA): TGTCCCAGCAGCGAGGGACTTACCGGGACTAGTTCTGAGCAGTTCTTC. V gene TRBV9 combines with J gene TRBJ2-1; the match to TRBD2 covers 8 bases. This CDR3 has 16 amino acids. The germline V gene has CDR1 SGDLS and CDR2 YYNGEE.

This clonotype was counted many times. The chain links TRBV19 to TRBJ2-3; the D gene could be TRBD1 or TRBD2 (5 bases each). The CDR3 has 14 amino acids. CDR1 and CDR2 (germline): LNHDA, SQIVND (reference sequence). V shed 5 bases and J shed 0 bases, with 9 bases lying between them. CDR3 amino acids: CASSPGRSTDTQYF. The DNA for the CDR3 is TGTGCCAGTAGTCCGGGACGGAGCACAGATACGCAGTATTTT.

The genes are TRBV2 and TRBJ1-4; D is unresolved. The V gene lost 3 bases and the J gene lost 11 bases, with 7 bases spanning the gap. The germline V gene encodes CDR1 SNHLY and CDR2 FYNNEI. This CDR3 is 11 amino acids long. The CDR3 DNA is TGTGCCAGCAGTGAGAATTTGAAACTGTTTTTT. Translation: CASSENLKLFF.

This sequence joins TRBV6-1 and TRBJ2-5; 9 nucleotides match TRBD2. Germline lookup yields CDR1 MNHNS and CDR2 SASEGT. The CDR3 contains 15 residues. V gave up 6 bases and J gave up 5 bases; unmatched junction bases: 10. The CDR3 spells CASSLAGTFQETQYF. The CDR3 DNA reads TGTGCCAGCAGCCTAGCGGGGACGTTCCAGGAGACCCAGTACTTC.

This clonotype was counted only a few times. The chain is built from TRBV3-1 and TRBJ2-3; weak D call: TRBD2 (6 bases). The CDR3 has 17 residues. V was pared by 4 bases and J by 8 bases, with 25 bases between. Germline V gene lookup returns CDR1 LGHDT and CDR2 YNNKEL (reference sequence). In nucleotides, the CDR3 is TGTGCCAGCAGCCTCCGGACTACCCCCCAGGTACGGGTTACGCAGTATTTT. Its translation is CASSLRTTPQVRVTQYF.

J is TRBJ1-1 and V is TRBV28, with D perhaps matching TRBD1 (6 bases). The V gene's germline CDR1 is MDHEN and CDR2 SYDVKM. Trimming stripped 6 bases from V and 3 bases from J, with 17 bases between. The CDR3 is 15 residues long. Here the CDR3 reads CASSSGQLGDTEAFF. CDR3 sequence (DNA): TGTGCCAGCAGCTCCGGACAGCTCGGCGACACTGAAGCTTTCTTT. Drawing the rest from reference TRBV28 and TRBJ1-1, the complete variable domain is DVKVTQSSRYLVKRTGEKVFLECVQDMDHENMFWYRQDPGLGLRLIYFSYDVKMKEKGDIPEGYSVSREKKERFSLILESASTNQTSMYLCASSSGQLGDTEAFFGQGTRLTVV.

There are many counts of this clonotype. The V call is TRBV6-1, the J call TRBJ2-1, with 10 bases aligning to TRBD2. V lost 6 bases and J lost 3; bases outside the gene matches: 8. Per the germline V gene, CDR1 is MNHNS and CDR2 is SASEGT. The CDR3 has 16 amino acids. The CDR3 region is CASRDTGTSVYNEQFF. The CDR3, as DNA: TGTGCCAGCAGGGATACCGGGACTAGCGTCTACAATGAGCAGTTCTTC.

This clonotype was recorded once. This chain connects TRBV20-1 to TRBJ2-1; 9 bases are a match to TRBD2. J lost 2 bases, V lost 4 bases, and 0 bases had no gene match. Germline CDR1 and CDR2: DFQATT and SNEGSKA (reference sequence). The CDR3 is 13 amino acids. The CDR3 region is CSATSGTYNEQFF. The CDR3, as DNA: TGCAGTGCTACTAGCGGGACCTACAATGAGCAGTTCTTC.

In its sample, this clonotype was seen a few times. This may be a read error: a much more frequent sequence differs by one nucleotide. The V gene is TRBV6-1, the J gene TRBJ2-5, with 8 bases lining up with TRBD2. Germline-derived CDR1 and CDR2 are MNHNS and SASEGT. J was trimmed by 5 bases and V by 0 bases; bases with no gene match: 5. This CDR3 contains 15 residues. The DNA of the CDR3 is TGTGCCAGCAGTGAAGCCGGGGGGGCAAGGGAGACCCAGTACTTC. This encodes CASSEAGGARETQYF.

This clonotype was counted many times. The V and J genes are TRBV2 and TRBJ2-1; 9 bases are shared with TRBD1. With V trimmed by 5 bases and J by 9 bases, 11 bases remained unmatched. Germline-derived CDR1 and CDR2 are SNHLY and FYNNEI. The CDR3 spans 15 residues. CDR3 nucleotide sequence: TGTGCCAGCAGTCCATCCGGGACAGGGTTACTTGAGCAGTTCTTC. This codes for CASSPSGTGLLEQFF.